The clone carrying this T cell receptor beta chain was seen only once. The data derive from a study of blood T cell repertoires in COVID-19. The wider study: There were acute and convalescent COVID-19 samples, and they came from the United States, Italy and Spain. In each case, the material was cDNA or gDNA derived from T cells, B-cell-depleted T cells, or PBMCs.

Original handling: Reference gene primer amplification gave nucleated cell count estimates. The repertoire was sequenced with immunoSEQ multiplex PCR; TCRdb's copy has only in-frame clones and lacks some. V, J and clone size are taken as reported in that table, and D and trimming were inferred from the DNA itself. The table records over 120,000 clones, roughly 80% of them present only once. CDR1 and CDR2 (germline): GTSNPN, SVGIG (reference sequence). The ends were cut back, 0 bases at V and 7 bases at J, with 10 bases in the middle. The CDR3 is 12 residues long. The receptor comes from a woman in her sixties with acute or convalescent COVID-19. The rearrangement uses TRBV30 and TRBJ2-7; maybe TRBD1 (6 bases). Sequenced input: peripheral blood. Written as DNA, the CDR3 is TGTGCCTGGAGTGTTGGACAGCGGGAGCAGTACTTC. It encodes CAWSVGQREQYF.